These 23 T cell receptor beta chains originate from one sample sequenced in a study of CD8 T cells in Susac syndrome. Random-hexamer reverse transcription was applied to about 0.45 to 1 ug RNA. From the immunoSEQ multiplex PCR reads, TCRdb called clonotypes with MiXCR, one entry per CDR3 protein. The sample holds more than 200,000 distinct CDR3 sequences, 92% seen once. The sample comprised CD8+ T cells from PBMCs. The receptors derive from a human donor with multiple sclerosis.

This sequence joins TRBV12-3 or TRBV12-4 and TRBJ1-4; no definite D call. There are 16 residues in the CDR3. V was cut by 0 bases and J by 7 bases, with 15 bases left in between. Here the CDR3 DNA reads TGTGCCAGCAGTTTAGCGCGGACCCGGCGGGCTGAAAAACTGTTTTTT. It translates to CASSLARTRRAEKLFF.

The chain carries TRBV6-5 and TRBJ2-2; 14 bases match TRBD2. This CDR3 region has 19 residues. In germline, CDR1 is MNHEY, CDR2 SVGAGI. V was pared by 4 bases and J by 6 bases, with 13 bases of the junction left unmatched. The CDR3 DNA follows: TGTGCCAGCAGTTCGGACAGGGGGACTAGCGGGGGCTTCGCCGGGGAGCTGTTTTTT. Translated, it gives CASSSDRGTSGGFAGELFF.

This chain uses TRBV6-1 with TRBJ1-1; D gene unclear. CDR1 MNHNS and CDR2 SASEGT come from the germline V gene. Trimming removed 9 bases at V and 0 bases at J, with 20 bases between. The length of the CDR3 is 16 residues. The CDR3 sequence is CASIKTRFSMNTEAFF. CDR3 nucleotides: TGTGCCAGTATAAAAACCAGGTTTTCCATGAACACTGAAGCTTTCTTT.

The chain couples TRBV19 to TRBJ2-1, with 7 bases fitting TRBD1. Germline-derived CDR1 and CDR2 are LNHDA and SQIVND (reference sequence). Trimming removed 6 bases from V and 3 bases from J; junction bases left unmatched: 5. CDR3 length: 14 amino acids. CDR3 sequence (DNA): TGTGCCAGTAGCCACAGGGGTGGCTACAATGAGCAGTTCTTC. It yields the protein CASSHRGGYNEQFF. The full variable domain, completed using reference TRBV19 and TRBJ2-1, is DGGITQSPKYLFRKEGQNVTLSCEQNLNHDAMYWYRQDPGQGLRLIYYSQIVNDFQKGDIAEGYSVSREKKESFPLTVTSAQKNPTAFYLCASSHRGGYNEQFFGPGTRLTVL.

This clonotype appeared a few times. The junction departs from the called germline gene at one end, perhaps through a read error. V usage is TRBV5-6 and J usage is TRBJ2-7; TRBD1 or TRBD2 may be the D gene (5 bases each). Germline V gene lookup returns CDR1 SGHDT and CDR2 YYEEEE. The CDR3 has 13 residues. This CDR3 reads CASSLGTPYEQYF. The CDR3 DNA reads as TGTGCCAGCAGTTTGGGGACCCCCTACGAGCAGTACTTC.

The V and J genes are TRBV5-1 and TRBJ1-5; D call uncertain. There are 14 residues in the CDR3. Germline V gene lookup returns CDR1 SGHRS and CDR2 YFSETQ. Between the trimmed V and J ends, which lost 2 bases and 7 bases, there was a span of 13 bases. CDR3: CASSFLPSGQPQHF. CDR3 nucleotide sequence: TGCGCCAGCAGCTTTCTCCCTTCTGGGCAGCCCCAGCATTTT.

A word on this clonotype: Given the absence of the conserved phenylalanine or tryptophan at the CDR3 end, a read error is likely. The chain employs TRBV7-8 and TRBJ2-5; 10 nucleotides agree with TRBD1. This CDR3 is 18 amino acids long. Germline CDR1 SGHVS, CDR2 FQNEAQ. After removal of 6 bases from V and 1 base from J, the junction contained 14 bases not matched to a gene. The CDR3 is CASREGAGTGVPQETQYL. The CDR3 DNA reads TGTGCCAGCAGAGAAGGGGCCGGGACAGGGGTTCCCCAAGAGACCCAGTACTTG.

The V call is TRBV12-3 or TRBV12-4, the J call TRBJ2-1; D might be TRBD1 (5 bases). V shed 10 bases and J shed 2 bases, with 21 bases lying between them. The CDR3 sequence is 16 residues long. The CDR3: CATQKPTDTTYNEQFF. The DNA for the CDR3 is TGTGCCACCCAGAAACCGACAGACACAACCTACAATGAGCAGTTCTTC.

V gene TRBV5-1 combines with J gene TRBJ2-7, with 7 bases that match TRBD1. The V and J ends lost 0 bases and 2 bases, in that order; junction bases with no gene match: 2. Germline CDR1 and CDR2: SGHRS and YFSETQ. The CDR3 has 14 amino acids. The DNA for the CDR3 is TGCGCCAGCAGCTTGGCCGGGACAGCCTACGAGCAGTACTTC. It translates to CASSLAGTAYEQYF.

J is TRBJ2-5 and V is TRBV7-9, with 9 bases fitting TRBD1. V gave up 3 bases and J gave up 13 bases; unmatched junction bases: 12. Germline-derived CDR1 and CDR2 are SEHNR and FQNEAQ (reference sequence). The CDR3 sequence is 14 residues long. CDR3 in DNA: TGTGCCAGCAGCTTGAGAGCGGGGACAGGGAAGTGGTACTTC. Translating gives CASSLRAGTGKWYF.

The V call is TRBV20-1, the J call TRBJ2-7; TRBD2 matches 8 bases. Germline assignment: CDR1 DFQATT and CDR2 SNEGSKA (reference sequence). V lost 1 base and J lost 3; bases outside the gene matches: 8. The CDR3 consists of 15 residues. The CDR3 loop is CSARVLSSGSYEQYF. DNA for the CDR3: TGCAGTGCTAGAGTTCTCTCGAGCGGGAGCTACGAGCAGTACTTC.

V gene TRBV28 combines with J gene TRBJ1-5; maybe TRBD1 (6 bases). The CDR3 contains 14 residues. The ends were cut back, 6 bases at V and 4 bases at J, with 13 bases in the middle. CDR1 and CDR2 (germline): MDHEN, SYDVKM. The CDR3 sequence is CASSSDRFNQPQHF. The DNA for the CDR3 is TGTGCCAGCAGCTCCGACAGGTTTAATCAGCCCCAGCATTTT.

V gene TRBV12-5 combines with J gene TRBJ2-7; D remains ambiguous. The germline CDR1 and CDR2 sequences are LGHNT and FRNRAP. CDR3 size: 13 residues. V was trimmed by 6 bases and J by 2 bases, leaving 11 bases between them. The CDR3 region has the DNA TGTGCTAGTGGCTACGATTGGACCTACGAGCAGTACTTC. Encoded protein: CASGYDWTYEQYF.

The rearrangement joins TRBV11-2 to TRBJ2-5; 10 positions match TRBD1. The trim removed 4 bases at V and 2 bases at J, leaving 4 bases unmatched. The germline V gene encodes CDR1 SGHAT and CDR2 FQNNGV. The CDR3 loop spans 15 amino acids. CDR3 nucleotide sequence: TGTGCCAGCAGCTCGGGGGACAGGGGACAAGAGACCCAGTACTTC. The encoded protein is CASSSGDRGQETQYF.

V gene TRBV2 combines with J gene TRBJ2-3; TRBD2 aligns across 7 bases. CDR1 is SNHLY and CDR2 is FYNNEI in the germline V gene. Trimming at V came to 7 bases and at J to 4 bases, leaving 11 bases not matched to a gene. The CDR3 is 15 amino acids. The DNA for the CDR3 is TGTGCCAGCACCCCAGGTGCGGGAGCAGCAGATACGCAGTATTTT. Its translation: CASTPGAGAADTQYF.

In DNA form, the CDR3 reads TGTGCCAGCAGGCCCGGGACAGGGGACTCTAATGAAAAACTGTTTTTT. This encodes CASRPGTGDSNEKLFF. The chain couples TRBV27 to TRBJ1-4; 10 bases match TRBD1. The CDR3 is 16 residues long. V trimming: 6 bases; J trimming: 3 bases; junction bases outside the gene matches: 7. The V gene's germline CDR1 is MNHEY and CDR2 SMNVEV (reference sequence).

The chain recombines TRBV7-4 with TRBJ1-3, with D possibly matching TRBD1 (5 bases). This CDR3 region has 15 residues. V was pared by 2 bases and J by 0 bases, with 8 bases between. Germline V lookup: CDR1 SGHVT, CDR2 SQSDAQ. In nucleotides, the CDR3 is TGTGCCAGCAGCTTAAGGGGAGCCTCTGGAAACACCATATATTTT. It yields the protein CASSLRGASGNTIYF.

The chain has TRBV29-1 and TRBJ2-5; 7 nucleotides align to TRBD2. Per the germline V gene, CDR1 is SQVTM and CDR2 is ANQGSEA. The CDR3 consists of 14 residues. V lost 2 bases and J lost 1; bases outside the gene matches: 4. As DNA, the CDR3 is TGCAGCGTTGAAAGGGGAGGGGTCCAAGAGACCCAGTACTTC. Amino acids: CSVERGGVQETQYF.

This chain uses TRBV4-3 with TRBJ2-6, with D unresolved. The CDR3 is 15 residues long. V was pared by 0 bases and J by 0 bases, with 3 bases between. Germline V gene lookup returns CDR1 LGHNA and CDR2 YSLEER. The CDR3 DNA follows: TGCGCCAGCAGCCAAGACAACTCTGGGGCCAACGTCCTGACTTTC. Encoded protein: CASSQDNSGANVLTF.

The CDR3 DNA reads as TGTGCCACCAGCAGAGAGGCCATTCAATACAATGAGCAGTTCTTC. Translated: CATSREAIQYNEQFF. J is TRBJ2-1 and V is TRBV15; no clear D gene. Trimming shortened V by 0 bases and J by 4 bases, and 10 bases separated the two germline ends. Germline V gene lookup returns CDR1 LNHNV and CDR2 YYDKDF (reference sequence). The CDR3 is made up of 15 amino acids.

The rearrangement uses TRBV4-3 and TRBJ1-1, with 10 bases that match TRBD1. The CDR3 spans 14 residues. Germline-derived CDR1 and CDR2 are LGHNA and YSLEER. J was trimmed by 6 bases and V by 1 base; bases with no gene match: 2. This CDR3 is CASSQGTGGSEAFF. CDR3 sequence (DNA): TGCGCCAGCAGCCAAGGGACAGGGGGGTCTGAAGCTTTCTTT.

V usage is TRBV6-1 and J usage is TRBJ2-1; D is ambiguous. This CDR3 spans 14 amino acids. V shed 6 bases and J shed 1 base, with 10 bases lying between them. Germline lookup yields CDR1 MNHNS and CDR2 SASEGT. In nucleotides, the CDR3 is TGTGCCAGCAGGTCCCTGGCTTCCTACAATGAGCAGTTCTTC. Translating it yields CASRSLASYNEQFF.

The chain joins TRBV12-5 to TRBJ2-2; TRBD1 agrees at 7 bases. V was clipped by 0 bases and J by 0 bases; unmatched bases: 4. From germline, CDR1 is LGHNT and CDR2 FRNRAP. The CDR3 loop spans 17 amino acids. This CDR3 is CASGLVLGQTNTGELFF. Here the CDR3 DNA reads TGTGCTAGTGGTTTGGTACTGGGACAGACGAACACCGGGGAGCTGTTTTTT.